Below, 18 T cell receptor beta chains from the same sample are listed, as sequenced in a study of blood T cell repertoires in COVID-19. Some clones are missing from TCRdb's copy, which holds only in-frame ones; the method was immunoSEQ multiplex PCR. Here the sample spans tens of thousands of clones, roughly 87% being singletons. Material: peripheral blood. These receptors all stem from a human donor with active COVID-19. The donor label of this sample is uncertain.

The chain recombines TRBV4-1 with TRBJ1-1, with D maybe TRBD1 (5 bases). Trimming left V 4 bases short and J 1 base short, with 10 bases between. The germline gives CDR1 MGHRA, CDR2 YSYEKL. The CDR3 covers 14 residues. CDR3 protein: CASSPDQGNTEAFF. The CDR3, as DNA: TGCGCCAGCAGCCCTGATCAGGGGAACACTGAAGCTTTCTTT.

The J gene is TRBJ2-6, the V gene TRBV9; no clear D gene. Germline CDR1 reads SGDLS; CDR2 reads YYNGEE. The CDR3 has 18 amino acids. V was cut by 0 bases and J by 0 bases, with 13 bases left in between. The CDR3 nucleotides are TGTGCCAGCAGCGTAGGGTTTTCTGACTCCTCTGGGGCCAACGTCCTGACTTTC. Translated: CASSVGFSDSSGANVLTF.

This clone appeared once. The V gene is TRBV6-5, the J gene TRBJ2-5; 7 bases are shared with TRBD2. There are 16 residues in the CDR3. The V segment lost 3 bases and the J segment 2 bases; nucleotides outside the gene matches: 9. Germline CDR1 and CDR2: MNHEY and SVGAGI. Here the CDR3 DNA reads TGTGCCAGCAGTTATGGGACTACTTACTCGCAAGAGACCCAGTACTTC. Protein sequence: CASSYGTTYSQETQYF.

This chain joins TRBV6-2 or TRBV6-3 and TRBJ1-5; weak D call: TRBD1 (5 bases). The CDR3 consists of 19 residues. Trimming shortened V by 0 bases and J by 0 bases, and 18 bases separated the two germline ends. Germline V gene lookup returns CDR1 MNHEY and CDR2 SVGEGT. The CDR3 is CASSYSPPSTVYSNQPQHF. Written as DNA, the CDR3 is TGTGCCAGCAGTTACTCTCCCCCTTCGACAGTGTATAGCAATCAGCCCCAGCATTTT.

This chain connects TRBV6-5 to TRBJ2-5, with 9 nucleotides matching TRBD1. The length of the CDR3 is 14 residues. Germline CDR1 reads MNHEY; CDR2 reads SVGAGI. The trim removed 7 bases at V and 3 bases at J, leaving 6 bases unmatched. The CDR3 spells CASNRDRVKETQYF. CDR3 sequence (DNA): TGTGCCAGCAATCGGGACAGGGTAAAAGAGACCCAGTACTTC.

This clone has more than one count but fewer than ten. This sequence joins TRBV2 and TRBJ1-5; D remains unclear. The germline V gene has CDR1 SNHLY and CDR2 FYNNEI. CDR3 length equals 14 residues. The V end lost 4 bases, the J end lost 5 bases, and 12 bases lay between the germline ends. Here the CDR3 reads CASSADGNDQPQHF. In DNA form, the CDR3 reads TGTGCCAGCAGTGCCGACGGGAACGATCAGCCCCAGCATTTT.

Relative to its sample, this clone is large. V gene TRBV4-1 combines with J gene TRBJ2-1; 10 bases line up with TRBD1. V lost 9 bases to trimming and J lost 7 bases; unmatched junction nucleotides: 9. Germline CDR1 MGHRA, CDR2 YSYEKL. This CDR3 contains 14 residues. As DNA, the CDR3 is TGCGCCAGTCGCCCGGGACAGGGGACAAATGAGCAGTTCTTC. Encoded protein: CASRPGQGTNEQFF.

This clone has a single count. Here the CDR3 reads CASSLYRARPDTQYF. CDR3 nucleotide sequence: TGTGCCAGCAGCTTATATCGCGCTAGGCCTGATACGCAGTATTTT. The chain combines TRBV7-9 with TRBJ2-3; unclear D gene. From germline, CDR1 is SEHNR and CDR2 FQNEAQ (reference sequence). This CDR3 is 15 amino acids long. The V end was cut by 2 bases, the J end by 6 bases, with 15 bases between.

This chain uses TRBV7-2 with TRBJ2-1; TRBD2 aligns across 10 bases. The germline gives CDR1 SGHTA, CDR2 FQGNSA. V shed 2 bases, J shed 10 bases, and the junction held 11 bases outside the gene matches. This CDR3 is built from 16 residues. CDR3 in DNA: TGTGCCAGCAGCTTACTAGCGGGGGCCCGGCCAGGGGAGCAGTTCTTC. Residues: CASSLLAGARPGEQFF.

The count of this clone is one. The chain couples TRBV7-3 to TRBJ2-1; 9 bases line up with TRBD2. V was clipped by 5 bases and J by 3 bases; unmatched bases: 11. The germline CDR1 and CDR2 sequences are SGHTA and FQGTGA. The CDR3 consists of 17 residues. DNA of the CDR3: TGTGCCAGCAGCCCCCGGGGGGCGGGGGGGAACTACAATGAGCAGTTCTTC. This codes for CASSPRGAGGNYNEQFF.

The chain combines TRBV7-9 with TRBJ2-7; TRBD1 matches at 8 bases. The V segment lost 5 bases and the J segment 5 bases; nucleotides outside the gene matches: 17. The CDR3 is 17 residues long. The germline V gene encodes CDR1 SEHNR and CDR2 FQNEAQ (reference sequence). This CDR3 is CASSKYQGAGIEDEQYF. The CDR3 DNA reads TGTGCCAGCAGCAAGTACCAGGGGGCGGGGATAGAAGACGAGCAGTACTTC.

This clone was found a few times. The chain couples TRBV10-3 to TRBJ2-7; 12 nucleotides agree with TRBD2. CDR1 ENHRY and CDR2 SYGVKD come from the germline V gene. The CDR3 is 16 residues long. Unmatched junction bases numbered 5, after V lost 3 bases and J lost 2 bases. The CDR3 region is CAISDPSSGGAYEQYF. The CDR3 DNA is TGTGCCATCAGTGATCCTTCTAGCGGGGGGGCCTACGAGCAGTACTTC.

The chain recombines TRBV5-4 with TRBJ2-5; tentatively, D is TRBD2 (6 bases). The germline CDR1 and CDR2 sequences are SGHNT and YYREEE (reference sequence). V lost 1 base and J 5 bases, leaving 18 bases between the germline ends. The CDR3 is made up of 16 amino acids. CDR3 in amino acids: CASSLSPGSVIETQYF. CDR3 DNA sequence: TGTGCCAGCAGCTTGTCGCCCGGGAGCGTCATCGAGACCCAGTACTTC.

CDR3 protein: CASSQDQEGWGYNEQFF. The CDR3 DNA sequence: TGTGCCAGCAGCCAAGACCAGGAGGGGTGGGGGTACAATGAGCAGTTCTTC. This chain joins TRBV4-2 and TRBJ2-1; D is perhaps TRBD2 (6 bases). The V end was cut by 0 bases, the J end by 4 bases, with 16 bases between. The CDR3 spans 17 residues. Germline V gene data show CDR1 as LGHNA and CDR2 as YNFKEQ.

V is TRBV19 and J is TRBJ1-5; possible D gene TRBD1, 6 bases. The CDR3 runs to 15 residues. CDR1 and CDR2 (germline): LNHDA, SQIVND (reference sequence). V was shortened by 7 bases and J by 2 bases, with 15 bases between the two germline ends. The CDR3, as DNA: TGTGCCAGTACGGGGGGCTACTTGGGCAATCAGCCCCAGCATTTT. This gives the protein CASTGGYLGNQPQHF.

The chain combines TRBV6-1 with TRBJ1-5; the match to TRBD1 covers 8 bases. The trim removed 3 bases at V and 0 bases at J, leaving 1 base unmatched. CDR3 size: 15 residues. From germline, CDR1 is MNHNS and CDR2 SASEGT. CDR3 sequence (DNA): TGTGCCAGCAGTGAGGACAGGGCTAGCAATCAGCCCCAGCATTTT. Its protein product is CASSEDRASNQPQHF.

The chain combines TRBV7-2 with TRBJ2-5; D call uncertain. Trimming took off 2 bases at V and 6 bases at J, with 7 bases between the two ends. This CDR3 contains 12 residues. Germline V gene sequence: CDR1 SGHTA, CDR2 FQGNSA. The CDR3 nucleotides are TGTGCCAGCAGCTTAACATTGAAGACCCAGTACTTC. Its protein is CASSLTLKTQYF.

Comments on this clone: The germline gene is not matched at one end of the junction; a read error may be the cause. The chain joins TRBV7-7 to TRBJ2-3; 8 bases align to TRBD1. The CDR3 spans 15 residues. Germline V gene data show CDR1 as SSHAT and CDR2 as FNYEAQ (reference sequence). The CDR3 DNA follows: TGTGCTAGCAGCTTAGCGGACAGGGGCACAGATACGCAGTATTTT. Translated, it gives CASSLADRGTDTQYF.